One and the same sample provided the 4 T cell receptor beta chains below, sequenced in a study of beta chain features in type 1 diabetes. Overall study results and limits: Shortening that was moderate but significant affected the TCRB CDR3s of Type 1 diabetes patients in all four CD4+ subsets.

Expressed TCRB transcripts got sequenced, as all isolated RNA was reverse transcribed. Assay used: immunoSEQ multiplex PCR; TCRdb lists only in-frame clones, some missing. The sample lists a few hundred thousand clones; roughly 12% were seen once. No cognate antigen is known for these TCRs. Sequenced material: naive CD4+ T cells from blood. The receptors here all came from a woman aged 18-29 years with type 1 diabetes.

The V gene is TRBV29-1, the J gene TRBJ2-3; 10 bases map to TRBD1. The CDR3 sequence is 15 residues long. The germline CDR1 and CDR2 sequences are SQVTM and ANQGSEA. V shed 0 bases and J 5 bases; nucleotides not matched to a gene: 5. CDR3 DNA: TGCAGCGTTGAAGATTGGTGGGACAGGGGAGATACGCAGTATTTT. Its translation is CSVEDWWDRGDTQYF.

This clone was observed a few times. The CDR3 loop reads CASSLFDPGQRPSQETQYF. The CDR3 bases are TGTGCCAGCTCGCTCTTCGACCCGGGACAAAGACCTTCTCAAGAGACCCAGTACTTC. The chain has TRBV18 and TRBJ2-5, with D tentatively TRBD1 (6 bases). CDR3 length: 19 residues. V was clipped by 6 bases and J by 2 bases, with 28 bases between them. Germline V lookup: CDR1 KGHSH, CDR2 LQKENI.

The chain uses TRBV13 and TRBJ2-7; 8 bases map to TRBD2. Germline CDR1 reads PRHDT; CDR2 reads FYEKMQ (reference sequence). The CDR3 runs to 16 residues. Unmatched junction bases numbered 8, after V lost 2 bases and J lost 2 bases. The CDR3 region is CASSLKGGLGTYEQYF. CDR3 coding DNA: TGTGCCAGCAGCTTAAAAGGGGGACTAGGCACCTACGAGCAGTACTTC. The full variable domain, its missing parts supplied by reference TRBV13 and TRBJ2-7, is AAGVIQSPRHLIKEKRETATLKCYPIPRHDTVYWYQQGPGQDPQFLISFYEKMQSDKGSIPDRFSAQQFSDYHSELNMSSLELGDSALYFCASSLKGGLGTYEQYFGPGTRLTVT.

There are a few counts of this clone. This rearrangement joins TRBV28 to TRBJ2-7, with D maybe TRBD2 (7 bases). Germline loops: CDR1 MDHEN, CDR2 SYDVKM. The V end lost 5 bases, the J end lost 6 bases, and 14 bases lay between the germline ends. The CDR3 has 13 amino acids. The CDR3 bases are TGTGCCAGCAGTCACGGGGGGCCGGTCGAGCAGTACTTC. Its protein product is CASSHGGPVEQYF.